Listed here are 8 T cell receptor beta chains from one sample, sequenced in a study of Tregs in tolerant kidney transplant recipients. Clones were read by immunoSEQ multiplex PCR, and TCRdb kept only the in-frame ones, dropping some. The sample data list about 48,000 clones. Specimen: CD4+ T cells from blood, collected before the transplant. These receptors came from a human donor who received a combined kidney and bone marrow transplant.

Worth noting for this clone: The read terminates 3 residues ahead of where the CDR3 ends, so the germline J gene completes it. The rearrangement links TRBV18 to TRBJ1-4; no clear D. Germline V CDR1 and CDR2: KGHSH, LQKENI. V gave up 1 base and J gave up 2 bases, with 5 bases separating them. CDR3 length: 14 residues. This CDR3 is CASSPRATNEKLFF. The CDR3 DNA, read in part, is TGTGCCAGCTCACCACGGGCTACTAATGAAAAA. Full variable domain (remainder filled in from reference TRBV18 and TRBJ1-4): NAGVMQNPRHLVRRRGQEARLRCSPMKGHSHVYWYRQLPEEGLKFMVYLQKENIIDESGMPKERFSAEFPKEGPSILRIQQVVRGDSAAYFCASSPRATNEKLFFGSGTQLSVL.

Notes on this clone: The CDR3 end falls 3 residues outside the read, so it is completed with the germline J gene. This rearrangement joins TRBV11-3 to TRBJ2-3; 12 positions match TRBD2. There are 15 residues in the CDR3. Germline values: CDR1 SGHNT, CDR2 YENEEA. Trimming cost V 5 bases and J 4 bases; bases outside gene matches: 4. This chain's CDR3 is CASSRTSGKADTQYF. The DNA read from the CDR3 is TGTGCCAGCAGCAGGACTAGCGGGAAAGCAGATACG.

Concerning this clone itself: The read ends 3 residues early relative to the CDR3; the germline J gene fills the gap. The genes are TRBV5-1 and TRBJ2-2; D ambiguous. V lost 0 bases and J lost 0, with 6 bases in between. Per germline, CDR1 SGHRS and CDR2 YFSETQ. The CDR3 is 15 residues long. Here the CDR3 reads CASSLGYTNTGELFF. Incomplete CDR3 DNA: TGCGCCAGCAGCTTGGGTTATACGAACACCGGGGAG.

To note about this clone: The sequenced fragment ends 3 residues before the CDR3 boundary, so the rest is inferred from the germline J gene. The V and J genes are TRBV5-1 and TRBJ2-3, with TRBD2 identical over 12 bases. Germline trimming cut 4 bases from V and 4 bases from J; bases unmatched to any gene: 7. CDR1 SGHRS and CDR2 YFSETQ come from the germline V gene. This CDR3 is built from 16 residues. The CDR3 spells CASSRLAGEGADTQYF. Incomplete CDR3 DNA: TGCGCCAGCAGCCGACTAGCGGGAGAAGGGGCAGATACG.

As regards this clone: Coverage ceases 3 residues before the CDR3 finishes, and the germline J gene fills in the end. The chain combines TRBV7-3 with TRBJ2-1, with D maybe TRBD1 (6 bases). Per the germline V gene, CDR1 is SGHTA and CDR2 is FQGTGA. V was pared by 4 bases and J by 9 bases, with 10 bases between. This CDR3 comprises 12 residues. CDR3: CASSSSGVEQFF. CDR3 DNA, as far as it was read: TGTGCCAGCAGCTCATCAGGGGTTGAG.

On this clone: Read sequence stops 3 residues before the CDR3 end, and the germline J gene provides the missing end. V is TRBV18 and J is TRBJ1-1; maybe TRBD1 (6 bases). V gave up 2 bases and J gave up 3 bases, with 10 bases separating them. CDR1 is KGHSH and CDR2 is LQKENI in the germline V gene. The CDR3 spans 14 residues. The CDR3 bases that were read are TGTGCCAGCTCACCATCAGGGGTCGACACTGAA. Translating gives CASSPSGVDTE. The entire CDR3 reads CASSPSGVDTEAFF.

On this clone itself: The DNA ends 3 residues before the CDR3 does, and the rest of the CDR3 is filled in from the germline J gene. This rearrangement joins TRBV19 to TRBJ2-7, with TRBD1 identical over 7 bases. The V gene end was trimmed by 5 bases and the J gene end by 3 bases; junction bases not matched to a gene: 10. Germline V gives CDR1 LNHDA, CDR2 SQIVND (reference sequence). This CDR3 comprises 15 residues. The sequenced CDR3 bases are TGTGCCAGTAGTCCGACAGGGCGCGGAGGCTACGAG. As protein: CASSPTGRGGYE. The whole CDR3 protein reads CASSPTGRGGYEQYF.

Comments on this clone: The observed sequence ends 3 residues before the CDR3 terminus, with the missing tail filled in from the germline J gene. V gene TRBV2 combines with J gene TRBJ1-2, with TRBD1 identical over 8 bases. CDR3 size: 14 residues. Trimming removed 6 bases from V and 2 bases from J; junction bases left unmatched: 5. The V gene's germline CDR1 is SNHLY and CDR2 FYNNEI. CDR3 DNA, as far as it was read: TGTGCCAGCAGAGTGACAGGGGCGAACTATGGC. Amino acid sequence: CASRVTGANYG. The full CDR3 protein reads CASRVTGANYGYTF.